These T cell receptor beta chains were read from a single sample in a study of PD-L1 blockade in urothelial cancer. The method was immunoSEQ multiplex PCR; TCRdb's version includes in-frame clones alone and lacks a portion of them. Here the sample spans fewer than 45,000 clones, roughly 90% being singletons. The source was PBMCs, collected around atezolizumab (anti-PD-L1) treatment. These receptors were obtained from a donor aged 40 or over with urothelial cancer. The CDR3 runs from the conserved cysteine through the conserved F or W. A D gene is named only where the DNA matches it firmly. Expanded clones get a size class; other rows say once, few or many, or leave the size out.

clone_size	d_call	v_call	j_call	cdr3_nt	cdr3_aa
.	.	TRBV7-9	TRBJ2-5	TGTGCCAGCAGCCCAAGGAGGAGCGGAGGCCAAGAGACCCAGTACTTC	CASSPRRSGGQETQYF
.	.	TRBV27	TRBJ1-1	TGTGCCAGCAGTTTATGGAGGGGCCCTAGTGAAGCTTTCTTT	CASSLWRGPSEAFF
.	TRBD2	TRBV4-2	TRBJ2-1	TGTGCCAGCAGCCAAAGGACTAGCTCTTACAATGAGCAGTTCTTC	CASSQRTSSYNEQFF
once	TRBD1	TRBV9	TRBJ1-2	TGTGCCAGCAGCGGGAGGACAGGGATCGACTATGGCTACACCTTC	CASSGRTGIDYGYTF
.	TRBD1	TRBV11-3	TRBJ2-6	TGTGCCAGCAGCCCCAGGGGACAGGGTGAATCTGGGGCCAACGTCCTGACTTTC	CASSPRGQGESGANVLTF
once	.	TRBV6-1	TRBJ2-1	TGTGCCAGCAGCACTCAGGGGTGGGTTGAGCAGTTCTTC	CASSTQGWVEQFF
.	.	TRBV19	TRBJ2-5	TGTGCCAGTAGCCCACAACGGAGACGGCAAGAGACCCAGTACTTC	CASSPQRRRQETQYF
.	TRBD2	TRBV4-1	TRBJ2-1	TGCGCCAGCAGCCACCCGGGACTAGCGGGTAATGAGCAGTTCTTC	CASSHPGLAGNEQFF
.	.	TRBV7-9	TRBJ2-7	TGTGCCAGCAGCTTAGTGGGGACTCCCGGCAACGAGCAGTACTTC	CASSLVGTPGNEQYF
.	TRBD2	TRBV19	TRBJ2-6	TGTGCCAGTAGTTTACGGCTAGCGGGAGCTGGGGCCAACGTCCTGACTTTC	CASSLRLAGAGANVLTF
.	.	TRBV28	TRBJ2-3	TGTGCCAGCAGTGACCGACTAGGGAGTACGCAGTATTTT	CASSDRLGSTQYF
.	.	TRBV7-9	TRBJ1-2	TGTGCCAGCAGCCCCAGCGAGGTTGGCTACACCTTC	CASSPSEVGYTF
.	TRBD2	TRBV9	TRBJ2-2	TGTGCCAGCAGCCCTGGGGGGACTAGCCCACGGGGCGGGGAGCTGTTTTTT	CASSPGGTSPRGGELFF
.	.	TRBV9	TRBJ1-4	TGTGCCAGCAGCGTAGAGGGGGTGGGGCCTGTCGAAAAACTGTTTTTT	CASSVEGVGPVEKLFF
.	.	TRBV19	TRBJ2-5	TGTGCCAGTAGTGACCGGGTCCGTGGAGGGACCCAGTACTTC	CASSDRVRGGTQYF
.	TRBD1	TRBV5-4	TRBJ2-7	TGTGCCAGCAGCCAACAGGGGTCACCCTACGAGCAGTACTTC	CASSQQGSPYEQYF
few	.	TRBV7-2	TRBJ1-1	TGTGCCAGCAGCTTAGTGCAGGACACTGAAGCTTTCTTT	CASSLVQDTEAFF
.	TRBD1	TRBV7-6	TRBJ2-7	TGTGCCAGCAGCTTAGGGGGGGACAGGTCCCACGAGCAGTACTTC	CASSLGGDRSHEQYF
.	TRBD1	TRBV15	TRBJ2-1	TGTGCCACCAGCAGAGATGCCGGGACAGGGACTAATGAGCAGTTCTTC	CATSRDAGTGTNEQFF
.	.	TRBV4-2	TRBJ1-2	TGTGCCAGCAGCCAATCCCCGGGGGGCGTTGAGGGGTATGGCTACACCTTC	CASSQSPGGVEGYGYTF
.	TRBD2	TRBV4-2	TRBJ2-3	TGTGCCAGCAGCCCGACGCCGGGACTAGCGGATCAAGGGGCAGATACGCAGTATTTT	CASSPTPGLADQGADTQYF
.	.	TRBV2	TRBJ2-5	TGTGCCAGCTCCGGGACAAACCAAGAGACCCAGTACTTC	CASSGTNQETQYF
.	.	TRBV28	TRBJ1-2	TGTGCCAGCAGTTTAACGATGGGAGGGGACTATGGCTACACCTTC	CASSLTMGGDYGYTF
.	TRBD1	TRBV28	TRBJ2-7	TGTGCCAGCAGTGAGGGACAGGTTCTGGACGAGCAGTACTTC	CASSEGQVLDEQYF
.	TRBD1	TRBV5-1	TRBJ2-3	TGCGCCAGCAGCTTGCGACAGGGTACAGATACGCAGTATTTT	CASSLRQGTDTQYF
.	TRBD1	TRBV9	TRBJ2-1	TGTGCCAGCAGCGTAGGATTCCCAGGGGGGCAGTTCTTC	CASSVGFPGGQFF